The following is a TCR beta chain sequence with its context. Its antigen is unidentified. These data are taken from a study of chemoradiotherapy in HPV16-positive cancers. Across the study: A couple of HPV16-positive patients' cells yielded candidate HPV-specific clones and common motifs.

The data were produced by immunoSEQ multiplex PCR, yet TCRdb's version contains in-frame clones alone and is incomplete. The profile shows 30,000 to 35,000 clones, around four fifths of them singletons. Findings and limits, study-wide: Candidate HPV-specific clones and E7-related TCR motifs grew in tumor during treatment.

V was trimmed by 0 bases and J by 3 bases, leaving 8 bases between them. The germline CDR1 and CDR2 sequences are SGHTS and YDEGEE. The CDR3 extends over 14 amino acids. V usage is TRBV5-8 and J usage is TRBJ2-3; D is possibly TRBD1 (5 bases). The sample was blood, taken from a patient who underwent chemoradiotherapy. The clonotype originates from a human donor with HPV-associated anogenital cancer. The CDR3 nucleotides are TGTGCCAGCAGCTTGGATCAGGGAACAGATACGCAGTATTTT. Encoded protein: CASSLDQGTDTQYF.